The 7 T cell receptor beta chains below all came from one sample that was sequenced in a study of T-cell reconstitution after alpha-beta-depleted transplantation in children. The library targeted TCRbeta and was prepared with unique molecular identifiers. TCRdb processed the PCR reads anew with MiXCR; each CDR3 protein has one entry. The sample records under 350,000 distinct CDR3 sequences, 9.9% being singletons. The source material was PBMCs from the stem cell graft donor, sampled from the stem cell graft. The receptors originated from a human donor who donated a stem cell graft to a child with SCID.

The chain uses TRBV18 and TRBJ2-1; the D gene is possibly TRBD1 (5 bases). Germline CDR1 reads KGHSH; CDR2 reads LQKENI. This CDR3 region has 15 residues. Trimming shortened V by 3 bases and J by 7 bases, and 16 bases separated the two germline ends. CDR3 bases: TGTGCCAGCTCACCTACTGGGCAGGGTAGGAATGAGCAGTTCTTC. It is translated as CASSPTGQGRNEQFF.

This clonotype has just a few counts. The chain employs TRBV12-3 or TRBV12-4 and TRBJ2-7, with 8 bases lining up with TRBD2. V lost 5 bases, J lost 2 bases, and 5 bases stayed unmatched. CDR3 length: 14 residues. In nucleotides, the CDR3 is TGTGCCAGCAGTCATAGCGGGGTCGCCTACGAGCAGTACTTC. It encodes CASSHSGVAYEQYF.

V and J are TRBV24-1 and TRBJ2-1, with TRBD1 matching over 9 bases. V lost 0 bases to trimming and J lost 8 bases; unmatched junction nucleotides: 10. CDR3 length equals 17 residues. From germline, CDR1 is KGHDR and CDR2 SFDVKD. The CDR3 DNA sequence: TGTGCCACCAGTGATTTGAAGTCTACAGGGGGCGAATATGAGCAGTTCTTC. Translated, it gives CATSDLKSTGGEYEQFF.

This clonotype was observed many times. The chain joins TRBV28 to TRBJ1-3, with D possibly being TRBD1 (6 bases). This CDR3 comprises 16 residues. Germline V gene sequence: CDR1 MDHEN, CDR2 SYDVKM. Deletions cut 5 bases from V and 0 bases from J, with 14 bases between. CDR3 sequence: CASSRGGQVSGNTIYF. In nucleotides, the CDR3 is TGTGCCAGCAGTCGAGGGGGACAAGTCTCTGGAAACACCATATATTTT.

V usage is TRBV20-1 and J usage is TRBJ2-7; D uncertain. Germline loops: CDR1 DFQATT, CDR2 SNEGSKA (reference sequence). The CDR3 extends over 11 amino acids. The V end was cut by 3 bases, the J end by 5 bases, with 8 bases between. Written as DNA, the CDR3 is TGCAGTGCTAGCTTGAGCAACGAGCAGTACTTC. Its protein is CSASLSNEQYF.

This clonotype was seen at least ten times. This chain joins TRBV5-1 and TRBJ1-2; a weak D match, TRBD1 (6 bases). V was shortened by 3 bases and J by 2 bases, with 8 bases between the two germline ends. From germline, CDR1 is SGHRS and CDR2 YFSETQ. The CDR3 contains 13 residues. In DNA form, the CDR3 reads TGCGCCAGCAGCTCCGGACAGAACTATGGCTACACCTTC. It is translated as CASSSGQNYGYTF.

The chain couples TRBV4-2 to TRBJ1-4, with 10 bases that match TRBD1. Germline CDR1 and CDR2: LGHNA and YNFKEQ. The CDR3 extends over 14 amino acids. Trimming cost V 3 bases and J 6 bases; bases outside gene matches: 1. CDR3 loop: CASSHGTGDEKLFF. In DNA, the CDR3 is TGTGCCAGCAGCCACGGGACAGGGGATGAAAAACTGTTTTTT.